This T cell receptor beta chain was observed in a study of blood T cells in healthy people across ages. The study, taken as a whole, reports: Strong correlation existed between TCR beta diversity and naive T cell percentage.

About this clonotype itself: What it binds is unknown.

Together with a sample-barcoded 5' primer, a J-beta primer mix was included in a second PCR lasting roughly 6 to 12 cycles. Via MiXCR, TCRdb re-called the 5' RACE reads, giving one row per CDR3 protein. The repertoire consists of 590,000 or so distinct CDR3 sequences, with about 30% occurring once and the leading ten covering 15% to 18%. V was clipped by 7 bases and J by 11 bases; unmatched bases: 17. The CDR3 runs to 15 residues. Germline values: CDR1 MGHDK, CDR2 SYGVNS. J is TRBJ2-5 and V is TRBV25-1; 9 nucleotides line up with TRBD2. The sequence was collected from an elderly woman in good health. The sequenced material came from blood. The chain's CDR3 is CASTQGAGGRGEQYF. CDR3 nucleotides: TGTGCCAGCACCCAAGGAGCGGGGGGCCGTGGTGAGCAGTACTTC. The full variable domain, completed using reference TRBV25-1 and TRBJ2-5, is EADIYQTPRYLVIGTGKKITLECSQTMGHDKMYWYQQDPGMELHLIHYSYGVNSTEKGDLSSESTVSRIRTEHFPLTLESARPSHTSQYLCASTQGAGGRGEQYFGPGTRLLVL.